The 17 T cell receptor beta chains listed next were all sequenced from one sample in a study of CXCR3-negative and CXCR3-positive naive CD8 T cells (dated by TCRdb to about 2019). The sequencing machine was a NextSeq 550. The Human TCR Profiling Kit (MiLaboratory) was used to prepare UMI-labeled 5' RACE TRB cDNA libraries. Each CDR3 protein sequence appears as one entry after TCRdb reprocessed the reads, and no DNA is included. The sample table includes nearly 90,000 distinct CDR3 sequences. In total, the top ten clones hold nearly 0.85% of the sample. Their recognized antigens are unknown. Overall results and qualifications from the work: Compared with CXCR3-negative naive cells, CXCR3-positive naive cells had TRB CDR3s with higher hydrophobicity (lower Kidera factor 4), lower energy, and higher strength and volume indices.

Material: naive CXCR3+ CD8+ T cells from blood. According to the study, the label for this sample's cell subset or site signals: CD45RO-CCR7+CD27+CD95- naive CD8+ T cells expressing CXCR3 (TNR3+). These receptors were taken from a human donor in good health. Some clones in this sample may be carry-over from other donors' samples.

The V and J genes are TRBV28 and TRBJ1-1; no DNA is available, so the TRBD1 call from TCRdb remains unchecked. CDR1 and CDR2 from the germline V gene are MDHEN and SYDVKM. The CDR3 totals 16 residues. The CDR3 sequence is CASRRQGARIDTEAFF. Based on the CDR3 plus reference TRBV28 and TRBJ1-1, the full variable domain is DVKVTQSSRYLVKRTGEKVFLECVQDMDHENMFWYRQDPGLGLRLIYFSYDVKMKEKGDIPEGYSVSREKKERFSLILESASTNQTSMYLCASRRQGARIDTEAFFGQGTRLTVV.

The gene calls are TRBV12-3 or TRBV12-4 and TRBJ2-7; there is no DNA to check the TCRdb D call of TRBD2. This CDR3 region has 15 residues. The CDR3 spells CASSLARLAGEEQYF.

V gene TRBV7-9 combines with J gene TRBJ2-5; TCRdb's assignment of TRBD2 cannot be checked, as there is no DNA. Germline CDR1 reads SEHNR; CDR2 reads FQNEAQ (reference sequence). This CDR3 is 16 amino acids long. The CDR3 here is CASSPWSGGAEETQYF.

V and J are TRBV7-9 and TRBJ1-4; without DNA, the TCRdb call of TRBD1 cannot be checked. This CDR3 contains 18 residues. Per the germline V gene, CDR1 is SEHNR and CDR2 is FQNEAQ (reference sequence). The CDR3 loop is CASSPKTGATATNEKLFF. Based on the CDR3 plus reference TRBV7-9 and TRBJ1-4, the full variable domain is DTGVSQNPRHKITKRGQNVTFRCDPISEHNRLYWYRQTLGQGPEFLTYFQNEAQLEKSRLLSDRFSAERPKGSFSTLEIQRTEQGDSAMYLCASSPKTGATATNEKLFFGSGTQLSVL.

The chain carries TRBV27 and TRBJ2-5; TCRdb indicates TRBD1, and absent DNA this call remains unverified. In germline, CDR1 is MNHEY, CDR2 SMNVEV (reference sequence). CDR3 size: 16 residues. The CDR3 sequence is CASSSLPGRGQETQYF.

The V gene is TRBV29-1, the J gene TRBJ1-4. The CDR3 totals 15 residues. Germline CDR1 reads SQVTM; CDR2 reads ANQGSEA. The CDR3 loop reads CSVEDLQGSNEKLFF. Full variable domain (remainder filled in from reference TRBV29-1 and TRBJ1-4): SAVISQKPSRDICQRGTSLTIQCQVDSQVTMMFWYRQQPGQSLTLIATANQGSEATYESGFVIDKFPISRPNLTFSTLTVSNMSPEDSSIYLCSVEDLQGSNEKLFFGSGTQLSVL.

The J gene is TRBJ2-5, the V gene TRBV20-1; the TCRdb call, TRBD2, lacks DNA for checking. Germline CDR1 DFQATT, CDR2 SNEGSKA (reference sequence). CDR3 length: 13 amino acids. This chain's CDR3 is CSASLGSGETQYF.

V is TRBV7-8 and J is TRBJ1-6. This CDR3 comprises 17 residues. The germline gives CDR1 SGHVS, CDR2 FQNEAQ. CDR3 in amino acids: CASSLVEVSSYNSPLHF.

This chain uses TRBV5-6 with TRBJ1-1. This CDR3 has 13 amino acids. CDR1 and CDR2 from the germline V gene are SGHDT and YYEEEE. This CDR3 is CASSAVMWGEAFF.

The rearrangement links TRBV27 to TRBJ2-1; TCRdb's D call, TRBD1, is unchecked because there is no DNA. The CDR3 has 15 residues. CDR1 and CDR2 (germline): MNHEY, SMNVEV (reference sequence). CDR3 sequence reads: CASTFGTGPHNEQFF.

This chain uses TRBV27 with TRBJ1-6; without DNA, the TCRdb call of TRBD1 cannot be checked. Germline lookup yields CDR1 MNHEY and CDR2 SMNVEV (reference sequence). CDR3 length: 14 amino acids. The CDR3 loop reads CASRETEYNSPLHF.

The chain employs TRBV12-3 or TRBV12-4 and TRBJ1-2. The length of the CDR3 is 16 residues. This CDR3 is CASSFGLTGAGVGYTF.

J is TRBJ2-7 and V is TRBV6-2 or TRBV6-3. CDR1 is MNHEY and CDR2 is SVGEGT in the germline V gene. The CDR3 extends over 15 amino acids. The CDR3 sequence: CASSYDPGASYEQYF.

This CDR3 reads CASSPKGYSDSGGASGELFF. The rearrangement links TRBV6-2 or TRBV6-3 to TRBJ2-2; TCRdb outputs TRBD2, but without DNA this stays unchecked. Per the germline V gene, CDR1 is MNHEY and CDR2 is SVGEGT. This CDR3 is built from 20 residues.

The chain joins TRBV7-6 to TRBJ2-3; as DNA is missing, the TRBD2 call by TCRdb cannot be tested. Per the germline V gene, CDR1 is SGHVS and CDR2 is FNYEAQ. This CDR3 contains 16 residues. CDR3 region: CASSGWTSGGTDTQYF.

J is TRBJ1-1 and V is TRBV29-1; TCRdb indicates TRBD1, and absent DNA this call remains unverified. In germline, CDR1 is SQVTM, CDR2 ANQGSEA. This CDR3 has 12 amino acids. This CDR3 reads CSVEGTEAEAFF.

The chain joins TRBV27 to TRBJ2-3; TCRdb's D call, TRBD2, is unchecked because there is no DNA. CDR3 length equals 18 residues. Germline lookup yields CDR1 MNHEY and CDR2 SMNVEV (reference sequence). The CDR3 loop reads CASSPPASQRGPTDTQYF.